A single sample gave rise to the 16 T cell receptor beta chains below, sequenced in a study of graft-versus-host responses after intestinal transplantation. Their cognate antigens are unknown. The data were produced by immunoSEQ multiplex PCR, yet TCRdb's version contains in-frame clones alone and is incomplete. The repertoire holds about 120,000 clones, with 90% as singletons. The specimen comprised unstimulated CD4+ T cells sorted from spleen or lymph node cells, sampled before intestinal transplant. The receptors come from a human donor who received an intestinal transplant.

The chain uses TRBV5-5 and TRBJ2-3; no clear D gene. CDR3 size: 12 residues. Trimming removed 4 bases at V and 2 bases at J, with 5 bases between. Germline assignment: CDR1 SGHKS and CDR2 YYEKEE (reference sequence). The CDR3 spells CASSRLTDTQYF. The CDR3 bases are TGTGCCAGCAGCCGACTCACAGATACGCAGTATTTT. The full variable domain, completed using reference TRBV5-5 and TRBJ2-3, is DAGVTQSPTHLIKTRGQQVTLRCSPISGHKSVSWYQQVLGQGPQFIFQYYEKEERGRGNFPDRFSARQFPNYSSELNVNALLLGDSALYLCASSRLTDTQYFGPGTRLTVL.

The V and J genes are TRBV7-8 and TRBJ1-2; a possible D gene is TRBD1 (6 bases). Germline CDR1 is SGHVS and CDR2 is FQNEAQ. This CDR3 is 14 amino acids long. The V gene lost 5 bases and the J gene lost 8 bases, with 18 bases spanning the gap. The CDR3 DNA reads TGTGCCAGCAGCGCGAAGGGTGGGGGGGCCGGCTACACCTTC. Its protein product is CASSAKGGGAGYTF.

The chain employs TRBV9 and TRBJ1-2; D perhaps matches TRBD1 (6 bases). Germline assignment: CDR1 SGDLS and CDR2 YYNGEE. This CDR3 contains 13 residues. V was trimmed by 4 bases and J by 5 bases, leaving 12 bases between them. The CDR3 region has the DNA TGTGCCAGCAGCTCAGGGGACATGTATGGCTACACCTTC. Translated: CASSSGDMYGYTF.

The rearrangement links TRBV23-1 to TRBJ1-4, with D possibly being TRBD1 (5 bases). TRBV23-1 is an open reading frame, and its role is uncertain. V lost 8 bases to trimming and J lost 3 bases, with 16 bases between them. This CDR3 is built from 15 residues. The CDR3: CASSSHGHSNEKLFF. The CDR3 DNA sequence: TGCGCCAGCTCGTCCCACGGACACTCTAATGAAAAACTGTTTTTT.

The chain joins TRBV4-1 to TRBJ2-7, with 9 bases that match TRBD2. The V gene end was trimmed by 2 bases and the J gene end by 2 bases; junction bases not matched to a gene: 4. The CDR3 spans 15 residues. Germline V gene sequence: CDR1 MGHRA, CDR2 YSYEKL. The CDR3 coding sequence is TGCGCCAGCAGCCAATCAGCGGGAGGCCCCTACGAGCAGTACTTC. As protein: CASSQSAGGPYEQYF.

The gene calls are TRBV11-2 and TRBJ1-6; D gene uncertain. The length of the CDR3 is 12 residues. Trimming stripped 5 bases from V and 7 bases from J, with 6 bases between. Germline V CDR1 and CDR2: SGHAT, FQNNGV. The CDR3 loop is CASSHTNSPLHF. Here the CDR3 DNA reads TGTGCCAGCAGCCATACAAATTCACCCCTCCACTTT.

The chain couples TRBV4-2 to TRBJ2-1; the match to TRBD2 covers 8 bases. Germline V gene sequence: CDR1 LGHNA, CDR2 YNFKEQ. The trim removed 0 bases at V and 2 bases at J, leaving 6 bases unmatched. CDR3 length: 17 amino acids. CDR3 region: CASSQDPSGSAYNEQFF. The CDR3 nucleotides are TGTGCCAGCAGCCAAGATCCCAGCGGGAGCGCCTACAATGAGCAGTTCTTC.

The rearrangement uses TRBV11-2 and TRBJ2-7, with D hard to call. The V gene lost 3 bases and the J gene lost 0 bases, with 12 bases spanning the gap. Germline V gene lookup returns CDR1 SGHAT and CDR2 FQNNGV. This CDR3 is built from 15 residues. In nucleotides, the CDR3 is TGTGCCAGCAGCTTCTCACCACTAAGCTCCTACGAGCAGTACTTC. It yields the protein CASSFSPLSSYEQYF.

The rearrangement links TRBV7-9 to TRBJ2-5, with D perhaps TRBD2 (6 bases). Trimming stripped 1 base from V and 5 bases from J, with 20 bases between. In germline, CDR1 is SEHNR, CDR2 FQNEAQ (reference sequence). The CDR3 length is 17 residues. The CDR3 DNA follows: TGTGCCAGCAGCTTAGACCGATTTCTAGCGAATCTTGAGACCCAGTACTTC. This gives the protein CASSLDRFLANLETQYF.

The chain links TRBV7-9 to TRBJ2-5; 10 nucleotides line up with TRBD2. The germline V gene has CDR1 SEHNR and CDR2 FQNEAQ (reference sequence). After removal of 1 base from V and 6 bases from J, the junction contained 5 bases not matched to a gene. This CDR3 region has 15 residues. The CDR3 sequence is CASSLVPLAGKTQYF. Here the CDR3 DNA reads TGTGCCAGCAGCTTAGTTCCACTAGCGGGAAAGACCCAGTACTTC.

V gene TRBV10-2 combines with J gene TRBJ2-3; 12 bases match TRBD2. Germline V gene sequence: CDR1 WSHSY, CDR2 SAAADI. The CDR3 is 18 amino acids. V trimming: 4 bases; J trimming: 2 bases; junction bases outside the gene matches: 10. The CDR3 bases are TGCGCCAGCAGTGTAACTAGCGGGGGGATGGAGTTCACAGATACGCAGTATTTT. Translated: CASSVTSGGMEFTDTQYF.

CDR3 amino acids: CASRTGGMNEQYF. CDR3 coding DNA: TGTGCCAGCAGAACAGGGGGTATGAACGAGCAGTACTTC. The V and J genes are TRBV6-6 and TRBJ2-7; 8 nucleotides align to TRBD1. CDR3 length: 13 residues. Looked up from germline, CDR1 is MNHNY and CDR2 is SVGAGI (reference sequence). V trimming: 6 bases; J trimming: 5 bases; junction bases outside the gene matches: 6.

This sequence joins TRBV15 and TRBJ2-2; a possible D gene is TRBD1 (5 bases). This CDR3 spans 16 amino acids. Germline V gene sequence: CDR1 LNHNV, CDR2 YYDKDF (reference sequence). Trimming left V 3 bases short and J 0 bases short, with 11 bases between. For the CDR3, the DNA is TGTGCCACCAGCAGGGTCAAGGGGTCGAACACCGGGGAGCTGTTTTTT. Its protein product is CATSRVKGSNTGELFF.

The chain employs TRBV18 and TRBJ1-5, with TRBD1 matching over 8 bases. The CDR3 loop spans 18 amino acids. Germline V gene sequence: CDR1 KGHSH, CDR2 LQKENI. The junction had 11 bases not matched to a gene; V was cut back by 3 bases and J by 1 base. This CDR3 reads CASSPETTGDLSNQPQHF. CDR3 nucleotide sequence: TGTGCCAGCTCACCGGAGACGACAGGGGACTTGAGCAATCAGCCCCAGCATTTT.

V and J are TRBV5-1 and TRBJ2-7; 9 nucleotides align to TRBD1. The CDR3 sequence is 15 residues long. V trimming: 4 bases; J trimming: 4 bases; junction bases outside the gene matches: 9. Germline V lookup: CDR1 SGHRS, CDR2 YFSETQ. Here the CDR3 DNA reads TGCGCCAGCAGCGTGGCCGGGACAGGGTCTTACGAGCAGTACTTC. It encodes CASSVAGTGSYEQYF.

This rearrangement joins TRBV6-5 to TRBJ2-4, with D possibly matching TRBD1 (5 bases). V gave up 4 bases and J gave up 0 bases, with 13 bases separating them. CDR1 MNHEY and CDR2 SVGAGI come from the germline V gene. This CDR3 spans 16 amino acids. CDR3 coding DNA: TGTGCCAGCAGTTTTACAGGACCGCTAGCCAAAAACATTCAGTACTTC. Amino acid sequence: CASSFTGPLAKNIQYF.